This T cell receptor beta chain derives from a study of blood T cell repertoires in COVID-19 (dated by TCRdb to between 2020 and 2021). About the full investigation: Collaborator samples came from the United States, Italy and Spain and covered acute and convalescent phases of COVID-19. The material from the prospective study consisted of cDNA or gDNA derived from T cells, B-cell-depleted T cells, or PBMCs. The dataset comprised deeply sampled blood TCRbeta repertoires from subjects exposed to, actively infected with, or recovered from COVID-19. The repertoires were made available in a free public database intended to serve as a resource for research on the immune response to SARS-CoV-2. The samples were drawn from two sources: the first 160 participants of the ongoing ImmuneRACE study, and 1,200 or so subjects contributed by 6 global collaborators. A de-identified subject ID, COVID-19 status, age in years and sex were almost always included in the sample metadata. HLA class I and class II types, where available, came from metadata supplied by the sample provider rather than from assay-based typing.

The immunoSEQ Assay, a bias-controlled multiplex PCR, was used to amplify TCRbeta CDR3 regions from genomic DNA. The published analysis was carried out like this. Within the assay, amplification of reference gene primers was used to estimate how many nucleated cells each sample contained. To quantify the absolute abundance of each unique TCRbeta CDR3 rearrangement, sequence reads were collapsed and filtered. For each sample, productive Simpson clonality was calculated by taking the square root of Simpson's diversity index across productive rearrangements. The source is immuneACCESS, and TCRdb retained only in-frame sequences with V and J called. Part of the clones is not carried over; for the studies checked, unresolved V genes explain less than half of this, and the remainder is unexplained. Clonal size and the V and J genes are those of that table, whereas D and trimming came from the DNA. A total of about 240,000 clones appear in this sample, around 86% of them only once. Of the sample, around 12% falls within the top ten clones.

Here is what the overall study found, with its caveats: Clinical and demographic metadata were provided uncurated, with the amount varying by source and participant.

Collaborating institutions collected whole blood in K2EDTA tubes following their own protocols. Collaborator samples were shipped for TCRbeta analysis as frozen whole blood, isolated PBMCs, or DNA extracted from either sample type. The CDR3 contains 13 residues, cysteine and phenylalanine counted. Of all the DNA, just the CDR3 is kept, 39 bases in frame from base 1. V is clipped by 3 bases and J by 8 bases, and the sequence between their germline boundaries is 13 bases long. The germline V gene encodes CDR1 LNHDA and CDR2 SQIVND (reference sequence). Regarding this clone: Its cognate antigen has yet to be identified. The record has no base qualities; no much larger clone is one base away.

The rearranged chain carries TRBV19 and TRBJ1-2; the D gene is unclear. The sequence derives from a woman aged 60-70 years with active or convalescent COVID-19. The sequencing sample was made of peripheral blood. The CDR3 corresponds to CASSIQGPGGYTF. DNA sequence: TGTGCCAGTAGTATCCAAGGTCCGGGAGGCTACACCTTC.